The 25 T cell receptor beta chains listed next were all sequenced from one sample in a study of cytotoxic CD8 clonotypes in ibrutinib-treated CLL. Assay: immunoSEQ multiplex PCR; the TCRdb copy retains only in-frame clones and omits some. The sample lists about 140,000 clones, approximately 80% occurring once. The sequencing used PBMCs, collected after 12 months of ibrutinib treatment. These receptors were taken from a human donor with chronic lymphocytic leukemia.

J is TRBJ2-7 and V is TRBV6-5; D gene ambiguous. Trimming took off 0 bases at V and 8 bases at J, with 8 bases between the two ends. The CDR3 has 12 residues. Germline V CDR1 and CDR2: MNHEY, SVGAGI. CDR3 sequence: CASSYSREKQYF. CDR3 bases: TGTGCCAGCAGTTACTCCAGAGAAAAGCAGTACTTC.

This CDR3 is CASSSTGARTDTQYF. The DNA of the CDR3 is TGTGCCAGCAGCTCAACCGGGGCCCGCACAGATACGCAGTATTTT. V and J are TRBV7-3 and TRBJ2-3, with D perhaps assigned TRBD1 or TRBD2 (5 bases each). CDR3 length: 15 residues. Trimming took off 4 bases at V and 1 base at J, with 12 bases between the two ends. CDR1 and CDR2 (germline): SGHTA, FQGTGA.

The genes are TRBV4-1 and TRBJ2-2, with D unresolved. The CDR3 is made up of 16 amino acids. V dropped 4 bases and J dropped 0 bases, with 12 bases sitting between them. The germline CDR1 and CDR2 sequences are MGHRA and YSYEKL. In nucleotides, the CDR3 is TGCGCCAGCAGCCGCGAAGGTGGCGCGAACACCGGGGAGCTGTTTTTT. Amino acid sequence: CASSREGGANTGELFF.

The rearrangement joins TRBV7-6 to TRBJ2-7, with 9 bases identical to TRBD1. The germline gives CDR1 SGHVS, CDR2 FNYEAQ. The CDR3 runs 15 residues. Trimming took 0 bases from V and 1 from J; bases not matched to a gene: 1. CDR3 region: CASSLAGQGSYEQYF. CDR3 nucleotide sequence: TGTGCCAGCAGCTTAGCGGGACAGGGTTCCTACGAGCAGTACTTC.

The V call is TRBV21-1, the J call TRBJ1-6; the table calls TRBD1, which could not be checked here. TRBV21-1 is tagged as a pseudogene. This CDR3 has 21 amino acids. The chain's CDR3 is CASSKAVDLGQPSSYNSPLHF. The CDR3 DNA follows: TGTGCCAGCAGCAAAGCCGTAGACTTGGGACAGCCCAGCTCCTATAATTCACCCCTCCACTTT.

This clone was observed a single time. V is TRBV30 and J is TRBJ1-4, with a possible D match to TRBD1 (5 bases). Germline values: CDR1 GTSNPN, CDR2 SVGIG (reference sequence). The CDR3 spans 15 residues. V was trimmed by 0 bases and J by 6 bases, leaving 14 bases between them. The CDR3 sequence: CAWSVRGQGYEKLFF. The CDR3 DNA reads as TGTGCCTGGAGTGTAAGAGGTCAGGGATATGAAAAACTGTTTTTT.

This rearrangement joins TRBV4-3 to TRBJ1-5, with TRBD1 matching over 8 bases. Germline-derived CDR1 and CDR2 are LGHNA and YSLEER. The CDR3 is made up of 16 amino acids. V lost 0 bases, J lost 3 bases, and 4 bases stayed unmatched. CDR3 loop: CASSQEVTGDNQPQHF. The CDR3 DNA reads TGCGCCAGCAGCCAAGAGGTGACAGGGGACAATCAGCCCCAGCATTTT.

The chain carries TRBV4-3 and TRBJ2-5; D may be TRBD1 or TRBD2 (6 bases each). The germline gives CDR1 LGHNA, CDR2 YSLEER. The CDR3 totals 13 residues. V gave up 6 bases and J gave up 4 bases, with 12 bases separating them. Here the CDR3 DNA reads TGCGCCAGCAGTGAGGGGGGTTTAGAGACCCAGTACTTC. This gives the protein CASSEGGLETQYF.

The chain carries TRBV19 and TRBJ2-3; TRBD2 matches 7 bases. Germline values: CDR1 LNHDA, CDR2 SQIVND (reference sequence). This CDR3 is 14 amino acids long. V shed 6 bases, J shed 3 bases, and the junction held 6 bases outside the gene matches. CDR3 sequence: CASRSQAGTDTQYF. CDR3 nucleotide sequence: TGTGCCAGTAGATCCCAAGCGGGGACAGATACGCAGTATTTT.

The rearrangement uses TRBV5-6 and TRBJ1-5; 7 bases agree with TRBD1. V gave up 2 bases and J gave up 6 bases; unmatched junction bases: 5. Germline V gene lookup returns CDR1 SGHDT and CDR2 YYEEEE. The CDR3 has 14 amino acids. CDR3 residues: CASSLTGDSQPQHF. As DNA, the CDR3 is TGTGCCAGCAGCTTAACAGGGGATTCTCAGCCCCAGCATTTT.

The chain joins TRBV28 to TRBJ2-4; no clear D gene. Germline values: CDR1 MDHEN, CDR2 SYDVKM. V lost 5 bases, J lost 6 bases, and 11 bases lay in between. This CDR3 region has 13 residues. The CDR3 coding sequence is TGTGCCAGCAGTAAGGGTGGTATAAACATTCAGTACTTC. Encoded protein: CASSKGGINIQYF.

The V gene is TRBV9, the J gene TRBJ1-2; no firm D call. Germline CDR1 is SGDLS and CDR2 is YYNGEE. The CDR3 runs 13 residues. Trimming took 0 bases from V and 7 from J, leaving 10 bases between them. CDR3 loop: CASSVGRRPGYTF. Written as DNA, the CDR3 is TGTGCCAGCAGCGTAGGCAGGAGGCCTGGCTACACCTTC.

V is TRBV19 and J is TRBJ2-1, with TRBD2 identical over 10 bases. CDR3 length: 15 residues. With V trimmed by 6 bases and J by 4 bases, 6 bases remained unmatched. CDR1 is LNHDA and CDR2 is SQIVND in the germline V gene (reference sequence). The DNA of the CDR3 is TGTGCCAGTAGCAAACTAGCGGGGTTTTACAATGAGCAGTTCTTC. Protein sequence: CASSKLAGFYNEQFF.

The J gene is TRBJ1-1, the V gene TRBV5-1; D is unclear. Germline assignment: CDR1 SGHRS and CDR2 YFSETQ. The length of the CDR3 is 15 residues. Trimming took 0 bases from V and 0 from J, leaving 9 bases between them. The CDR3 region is CASSLGGILNTEAFF. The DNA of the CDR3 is TGCGCCAGCAGCTTGGGAGGGATCTTGAACACTGAAGCTTTCTTT.

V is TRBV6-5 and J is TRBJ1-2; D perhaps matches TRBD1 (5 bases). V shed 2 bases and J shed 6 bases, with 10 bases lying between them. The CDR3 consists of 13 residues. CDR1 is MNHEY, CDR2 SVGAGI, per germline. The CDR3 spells CASSYGGYDGYTF. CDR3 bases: TGTGCCAGCAGTTACGGGGGGTATGATGGCTACACCTTC.

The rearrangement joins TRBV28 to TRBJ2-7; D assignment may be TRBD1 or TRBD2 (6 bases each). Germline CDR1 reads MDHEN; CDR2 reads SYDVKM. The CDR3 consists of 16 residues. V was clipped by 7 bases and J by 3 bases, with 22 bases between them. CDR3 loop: CASTLGGIQGSYEQYF. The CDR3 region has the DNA TGTGCCAGCACCCTTGGGGGGATACAGGGAAGCTACGAGCAGTACTTC.

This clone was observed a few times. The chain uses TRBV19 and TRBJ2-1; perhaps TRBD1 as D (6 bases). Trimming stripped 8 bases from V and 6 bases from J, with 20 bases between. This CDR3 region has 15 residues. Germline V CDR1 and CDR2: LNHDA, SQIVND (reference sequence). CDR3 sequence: CASGITGTNSNEQFF. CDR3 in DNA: TGTGCCAGTGGGATAACCGGGACAAACTCCAATGAGCAGTTCTTC.

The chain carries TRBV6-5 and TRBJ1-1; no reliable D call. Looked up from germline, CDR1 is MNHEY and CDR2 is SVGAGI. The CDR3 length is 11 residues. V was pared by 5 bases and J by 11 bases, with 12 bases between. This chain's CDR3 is CASSEFRLAFF. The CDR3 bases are TGTGCCAGCAGTGAATTTCGTCTCGCTTTCTTT.

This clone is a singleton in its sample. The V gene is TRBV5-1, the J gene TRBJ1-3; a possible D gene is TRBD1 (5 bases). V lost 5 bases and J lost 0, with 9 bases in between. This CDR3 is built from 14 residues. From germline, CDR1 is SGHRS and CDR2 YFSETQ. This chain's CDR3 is CASSRGSSGNTIYF. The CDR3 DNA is TGCGCCAGCAGTCGGGGCAGCTCTGGAAACACCATATATTTT.

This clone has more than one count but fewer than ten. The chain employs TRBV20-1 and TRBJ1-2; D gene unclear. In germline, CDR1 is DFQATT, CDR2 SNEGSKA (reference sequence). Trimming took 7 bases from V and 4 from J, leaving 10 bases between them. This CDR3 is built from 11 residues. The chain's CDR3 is CSVRDSYGYTF. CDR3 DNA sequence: TGCAGTGTTAGGGATTCCTATGGCTACACCTTC.

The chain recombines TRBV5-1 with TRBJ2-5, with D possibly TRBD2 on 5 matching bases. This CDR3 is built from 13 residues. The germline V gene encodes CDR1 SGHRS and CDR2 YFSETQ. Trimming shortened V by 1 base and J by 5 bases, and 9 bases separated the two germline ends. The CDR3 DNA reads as TGCGCCAGCAGCTTGTACGGGGAGGAGACCCAGTACTTC. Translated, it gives CASSLYGEETQYF.

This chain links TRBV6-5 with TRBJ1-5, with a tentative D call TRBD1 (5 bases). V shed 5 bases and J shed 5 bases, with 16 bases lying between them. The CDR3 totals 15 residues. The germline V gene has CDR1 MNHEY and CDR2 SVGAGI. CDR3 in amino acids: CASSKQADYDQPQHF. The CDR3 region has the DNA TGTGCCAGCAGTAAACAGGCGGATTATGATCAGCCCCAGCATTTT.

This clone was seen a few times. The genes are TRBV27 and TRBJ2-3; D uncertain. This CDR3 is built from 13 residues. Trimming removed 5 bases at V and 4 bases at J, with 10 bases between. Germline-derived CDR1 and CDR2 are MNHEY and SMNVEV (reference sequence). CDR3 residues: CASSLTWADTQYF. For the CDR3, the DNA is TGTGCCAGCAGTCTGACTTGGGCAGATACGCAGTATTTT.

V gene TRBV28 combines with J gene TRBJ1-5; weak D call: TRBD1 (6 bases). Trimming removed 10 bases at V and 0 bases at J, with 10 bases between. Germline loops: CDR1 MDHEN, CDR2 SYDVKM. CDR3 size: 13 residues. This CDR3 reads CATRTASNQPQHF. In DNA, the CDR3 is TGTGCCACCCGGACAGCTAGCAATCAGCCCCAGCATTTT.

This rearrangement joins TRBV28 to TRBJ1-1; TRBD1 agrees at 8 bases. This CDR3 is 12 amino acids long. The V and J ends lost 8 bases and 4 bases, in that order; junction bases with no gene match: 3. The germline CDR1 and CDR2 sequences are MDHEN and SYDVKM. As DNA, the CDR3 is TGTGCCAGCCTACAGGGGGGCACTGAAGCTTTCTTT. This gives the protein CASLQGGTEAFF.